A selection of T cell receptor beta chains follows, all from one sample in a study of control samples from healthy donors and cancer patients. This table comes from immunoSEQ multiplex PCR, and its TCRdb copy is limited to in-frame clones, with some not included. The sample has 260,000 or so clones; roughly 87% are singletons. Sequencing used PBMCs. The origin of the receptors is a woman in her fifties or sixties with lung cancer. Both conserved end residues are part of each CDR3. Each record gives: J gene, V gene, clone size, D gene, CDR3 DNA, CDR3 protein. A D gene is named only where the DNA matches it firmly. Clone size, where shown, is once, few, many, or a class for clones that have expanded.

TRBJ2-7 | TRBV6-5 | NA | TRBD2 | TGTGCCAGCAAAAGGGCGGGGGCCTACGAGCAGTACTTC | CASKRAGAYEQYF
TRBJ1-6 | TRBV19 | NA | NA | TGTGCCAGTAGTATTAGGAATTCACCCCTCCACTTT | CASSIRNSPLHF
TRBJ1-1 | TRBV29-1 | NA | NA | TGCAGCGTTGTAATTAACACTGAAGCTTTCTTT | CSVVINTEAFF
TRBJ1-4 | TRBV5-1 | NA | TRBD1 | TGCGCCAGCAGCTTGCAGGGGGCGACAACTAATGAAAAACTGTTTTTT | CASSLQGATTNEKLFF
TRBJ2-1 | TRBV27 | NA | TRBD2 | TGTGCCAGCAGTTCAGAAAGACTAGCGGGATACAATGAGCAGTTCTTC | CASSSERLAGYNEQFF
TRBJ1-6 | TRBV2 | NA | NA | TGTGCCAGCATTCGACAAGGGGGTTCACCCCTCCACTTT | CASIRQGGSPLHF
TRBJ2-2 | TRBV10-3 | few | TRBD2 | TGTGCCATCAGTGAGTCGGCCCTAGCGGGGTTGAAGAGGAACACCGGGGAGCTGTTTTTT | CAISESALAGLKRNTGELFF
TRBJ1-1 | TRBV29-1 | NA | TRBD1 | TGCAGCGTTTGGAGGGGGCTTGGCACTGAAGCTTTCTTT | CSVWRGLGTEAFF
TRBJ2-7 | TRBV18 | NA | TRBD1 | TGTGCCAGCTCACCATACGGGACAGGATACGAGCAGTACTTC | CASSPYGTGYEQYF
TRBJ2-2 | TRBV30 | NA | NA | TGTGCCTGCCTCATGGGGACTAACACCGGGGAGCTGTTTTTT | CACLMGTNTGELFF
TRBJ2-3 | TRBV2 | NA | TRBD2 | TGTGCCAGCAGTGGACTAGCGTCTAGCACAGATACGCAGTATTTT | CASSGLASSTDTQYF
TRBJ2-5 | TRBV25-1 | NA | NA | TGTGCCAGCAGTGGGGTGCATCCCGCCGGGGCCCAGTACTTC | CASSGVHPAGAQYF
TRBJ1-6 | TRBV19 | NA | NA | TGTGCCAGTTCGGACGGCTCTTCACCCCTCCACTTT | CASSDGSSPLHF
TRBJ2-3 | TRBV4-1 | NA | NA | TGCGCCAGCAGCCAAGATGGGCTAGCCGCAGATACGCAGTATTTT | CASSQDGLAADTQYF
TRBJ2-3 | TRBV4-2 | NA | TRBD1 | TGTGCCAGCAGCGGGTTTGGGACAGTTAGCACAGATACGCAGTATTTT | CASSGFGTVSTDTQYF
TRBJ1-1 | TRBV5-1 | NA | NA | TGCGCCAGCAGCTTGGCCCCGGCGAACACTGAAGCTTTCTTT | CASSLAPANTEAFF
TRBJ1-3 | TRBV5-4 | NA | TRBD1 | TGTGCCAGCAGCCCCGGGACAGGGTTGACTGGAAACACCATATATTTT | CASSPGTGLTGNTIYF
TRBJ2-5 | TRBV5-1 | NA | TRBD1 | TGCGCCAGCAGCTTGGCCCCCGGGACAGGGGGGGAAGAGACCCAGTACTTC | CASSLAPGTGGEETQYF
TRBJ1-5 | TRBV6-6 | NA | TRBD1 | TGTGCCAGCAGCCGGGACAGGGTGGGGGGTCAGCCCCAGCATTTT | CASSRDRVGGQPQHF
TRBJ1-5 | TRBV2 | NA | NA | TGTGCCAGCAGTCCCCCCTATCAGCCCCAGCATTTT | CASSPPYQPQHF
TRBJ1-3 | TRBV7-2 | NA | TRBD1 | TGTGCCAGCAGCTTAGCAGTTGGTAGGGACAGGTACTCTGGAAACACCATATATTTT | CASSLAVGRDRYSGNTIYF
TRBJ1-2 | TRBV6-5 | NA | NA | TGTGCCAGCATTAGGGAAGCTAACTATGGCTACACCTTC | CASIREANYGYTF
TRBJ1-1 | TRBV5-1 | NA | NA | TGCGCCAGCAGCTTGGTTGAGGCTATGAACACTGAAGCTTTCTTT | CASSLVEAMNTEAFF
TRBJ1-2 | TRBV29-1 | NA | NA | TGCAGCGTTGAGGCAGCTAACTATGGCTACACCTTC | CSVEAANYGYTF
TRBJ2-2 | TRBV29-1 | NA | NA | TGCAGCGTTGGACATCAAACAAACACCGGGGAGCTGTTTTTT | CSVGHQTNTGELFF
TRBJ2-5 | TRBV15 | few | NA | TGTGCCACCAGCAGAGTATCGGAGACCCAGTACTTC | CATSRVSETQYF
TRBJ2-3 | TRBV20-1 | NA | NA | TGCAGTGCTCTCCCTGGGGATACGCAGTATTTT | CSALPGDTQYF
TRBJ1-2 | TRBV19 | few | TRBD1 | TGTGCCAGTAGGGGACAGGGGGATGTGTACTATGGCTACACCTTC | CASRGQGDVYYGYTF
TRBJ2-5 | TRBV2 | NA | TRBD2 | TGTGCCAGCACGGGCGGGGGGGGAGAGACCCAGTACTTC | CASTGGGGETQYF
TRBJ1-3 | TRBV5-4 | NA | NA | TGTGCCAGCAGCTTCGGATGGCAGGGCCGTGGAAACACCATATATTTT | CASSFGWQGRGNTIYF